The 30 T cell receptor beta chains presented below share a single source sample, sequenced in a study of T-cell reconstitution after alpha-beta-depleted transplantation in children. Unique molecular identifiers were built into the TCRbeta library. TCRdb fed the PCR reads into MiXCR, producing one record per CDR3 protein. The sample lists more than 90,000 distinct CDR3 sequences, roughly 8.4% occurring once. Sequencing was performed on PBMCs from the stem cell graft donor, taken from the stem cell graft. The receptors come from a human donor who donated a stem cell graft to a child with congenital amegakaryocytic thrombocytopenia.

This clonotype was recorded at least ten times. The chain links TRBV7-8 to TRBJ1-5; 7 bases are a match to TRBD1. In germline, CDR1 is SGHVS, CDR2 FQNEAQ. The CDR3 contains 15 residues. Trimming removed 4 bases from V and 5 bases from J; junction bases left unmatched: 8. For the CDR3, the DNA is TGTGCCAGCAGCTCCAAAGCAGGGGGAGATCAGCCCCAGCATTTT. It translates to CASSSKAGGDQPQHF.

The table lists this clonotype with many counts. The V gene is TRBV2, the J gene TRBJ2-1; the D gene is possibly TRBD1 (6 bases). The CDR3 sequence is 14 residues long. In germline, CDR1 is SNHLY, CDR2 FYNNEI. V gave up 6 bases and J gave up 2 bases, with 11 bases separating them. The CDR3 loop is CASSRGQTYNEQFF. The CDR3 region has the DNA TGTGCCAGCAGCCGAGGACAGACCTACAATGAGCAGTTCTTC.

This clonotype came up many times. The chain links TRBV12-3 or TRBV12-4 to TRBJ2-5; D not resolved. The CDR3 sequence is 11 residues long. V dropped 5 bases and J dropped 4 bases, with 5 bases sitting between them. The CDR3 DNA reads TGTGCCAGCAGTAAGGTAGAGACCCAGTACTTC. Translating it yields CASSKVETQYF.

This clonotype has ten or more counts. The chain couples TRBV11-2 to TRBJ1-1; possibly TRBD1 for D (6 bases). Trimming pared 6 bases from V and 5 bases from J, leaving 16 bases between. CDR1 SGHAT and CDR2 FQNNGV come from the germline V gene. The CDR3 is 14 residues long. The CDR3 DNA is TGTGCCAGCAGTCGCGGACAGAGGGGTACTGAAGCTTTCTTT. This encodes CASSRGQRGTEAFF.

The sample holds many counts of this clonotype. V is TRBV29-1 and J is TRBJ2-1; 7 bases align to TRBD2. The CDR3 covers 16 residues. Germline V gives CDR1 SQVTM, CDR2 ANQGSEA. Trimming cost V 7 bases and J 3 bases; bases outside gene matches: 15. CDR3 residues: CSARGVSLADYNEQFF. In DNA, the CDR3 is TGCAGCGCCCGCGGGGTAAGCCTAGCGGACTACAATGAGCAGTTCTTC.

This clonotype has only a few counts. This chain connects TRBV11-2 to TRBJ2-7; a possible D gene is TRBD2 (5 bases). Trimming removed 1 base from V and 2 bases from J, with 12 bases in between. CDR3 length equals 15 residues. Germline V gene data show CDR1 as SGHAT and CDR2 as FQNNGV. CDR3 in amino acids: CASSLVGGFTYEQYF. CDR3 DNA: TGTGCCAGCAGCTTAGTGGGCGGGTTTACCTACGAGCAGTACTTC.

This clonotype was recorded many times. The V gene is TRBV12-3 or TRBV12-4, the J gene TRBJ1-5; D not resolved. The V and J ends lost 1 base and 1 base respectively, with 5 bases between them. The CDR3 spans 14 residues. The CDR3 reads CASSLDGSNQPQHF. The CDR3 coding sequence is TGTGCCAGCAGTTTAGACGGGAGCAATCAGCCCCAGCATTTT.

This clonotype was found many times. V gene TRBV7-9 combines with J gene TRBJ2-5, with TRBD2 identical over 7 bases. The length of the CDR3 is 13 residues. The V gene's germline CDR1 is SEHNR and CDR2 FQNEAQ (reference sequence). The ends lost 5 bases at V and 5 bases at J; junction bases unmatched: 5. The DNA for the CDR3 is TGTGCCAGCAGCGACCTAGCGGATGAGACCCAGTACTTC. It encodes CASSDLADETQYF.

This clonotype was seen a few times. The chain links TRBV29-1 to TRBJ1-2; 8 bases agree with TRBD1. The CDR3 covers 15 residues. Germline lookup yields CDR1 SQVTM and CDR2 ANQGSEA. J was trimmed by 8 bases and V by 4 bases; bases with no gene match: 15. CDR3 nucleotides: TGCAGCGTTGCGGACATGAGTCAGGGGGCGAAAGGCTACACCTTC. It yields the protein CSVADMSQGAKGYTF.

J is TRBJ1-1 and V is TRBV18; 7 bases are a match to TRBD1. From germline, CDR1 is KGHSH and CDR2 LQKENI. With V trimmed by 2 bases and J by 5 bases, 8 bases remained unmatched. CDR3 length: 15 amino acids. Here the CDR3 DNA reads TGTGCCAGCTCACCAACCAGACAGGGAGAGACTGAAGCTTTCTTT. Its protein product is CASSPTRQGETEAFF.

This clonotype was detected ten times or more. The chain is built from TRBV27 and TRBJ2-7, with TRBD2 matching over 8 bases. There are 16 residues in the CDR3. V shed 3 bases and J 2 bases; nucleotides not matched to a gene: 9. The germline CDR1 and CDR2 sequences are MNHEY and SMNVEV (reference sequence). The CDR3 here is CASSFSSGTRAYEQYF. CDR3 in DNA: TGTGCCAGCAGTTTCAGCTCCGGGACTAGGGCCTACGAGCAGTACTTC.

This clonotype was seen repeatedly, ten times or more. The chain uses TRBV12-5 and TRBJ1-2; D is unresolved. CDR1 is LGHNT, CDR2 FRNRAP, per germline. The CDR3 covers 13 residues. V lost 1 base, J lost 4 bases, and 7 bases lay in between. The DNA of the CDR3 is TGTGCTAGTGGTTTGGGTGAGGGCTATGGCTACACCTTC. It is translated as CASGLGEGYGYTF. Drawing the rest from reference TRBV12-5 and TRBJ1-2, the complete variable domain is DARVTQTPRHKVTEMGQEVTMRCQPILGHNTVFWYRQTMMQGLELLAYFRNRAPLDDSGMPKDRFSAEMPDATLATLKIQPSEPRDSAVYFCASGLGEGYGYTFGSGTRLTVV.

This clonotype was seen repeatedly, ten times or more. CDR3 sequence: CASSLQSTGDRYF. The CDR3, as DNA: TGTGCCAGCAGTCTTCAGTCGACAGGGGACCGGTACTTC. The chain recombines TRBV5-5 with TRBJ2-7, with TRBD1 identical over 8 bases. Germline values: CDR1 SGHKS, CDR2 YYEKEE (reference sequence). With 5 bases clipped from V and 12 bases from J, the junction kept 13 bases outside the gene matches. This CDR3 spans 13 amino acids. Complete variable domain (other parts from reference TRBV5-5 and TRBJ2-7): DAGVTQSPTHLIKTRGQQVTLRCSPISGHKSVSWYQQVLGQGPQFIFQYYEKEERGRGNFPDRFSARQFPNYSSELNVNALLLGDSALYLCASSLQSTGDRYFGPGTRLTVT.

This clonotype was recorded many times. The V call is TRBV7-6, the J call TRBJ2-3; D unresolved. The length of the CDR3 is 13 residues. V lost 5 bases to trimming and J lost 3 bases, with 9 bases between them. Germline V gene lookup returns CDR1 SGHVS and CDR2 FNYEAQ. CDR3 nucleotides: TGTGCCAGCAGCATCCGACCTACAGATACGCAGTATTTT. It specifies CASSIRPTDTQYF.

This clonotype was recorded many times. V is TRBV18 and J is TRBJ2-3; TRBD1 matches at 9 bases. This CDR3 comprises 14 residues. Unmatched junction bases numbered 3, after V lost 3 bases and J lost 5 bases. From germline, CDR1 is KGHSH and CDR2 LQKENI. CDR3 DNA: TGTGCCAGCTCACCCGGGACAGGGAGAGATACGCAGTATTTT. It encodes CASSPGTGRDTQYF.

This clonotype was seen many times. The CDR3 bases are TGTGCCAGCAGTTTATACAGGGCTCCCAGCAGCAATGAGCAGTTCTTC. Translation: CASSLYRAPSSNEQFF. This chain joins TRBV12-3 or TRBV12-4 and TRBJ2-1; the D gene is possibly TRBD1 (6 bases). The CDR3 contains 16 residues. V was shortened by 2 bases and J by 6 bases, with 17 bases between the two germline ends.

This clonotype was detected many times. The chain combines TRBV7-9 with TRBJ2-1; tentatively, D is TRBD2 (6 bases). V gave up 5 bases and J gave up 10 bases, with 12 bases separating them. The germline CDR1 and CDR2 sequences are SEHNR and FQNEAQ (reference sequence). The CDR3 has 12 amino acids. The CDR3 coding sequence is TGTGCCAGCAGCCATAGACTAGGCGAGCAGTTCTTC. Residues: CASSHRLGEQFF.

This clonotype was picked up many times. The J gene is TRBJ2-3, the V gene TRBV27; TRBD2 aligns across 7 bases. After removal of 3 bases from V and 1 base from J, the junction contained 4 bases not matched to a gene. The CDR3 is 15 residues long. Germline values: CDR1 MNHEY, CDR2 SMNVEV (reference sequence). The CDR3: CASSFEAGRTDTQYF. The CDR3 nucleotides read TGTGCCAGCAGTTTCGAAGCGGGACGCACAGATACGCAGTATTTT.

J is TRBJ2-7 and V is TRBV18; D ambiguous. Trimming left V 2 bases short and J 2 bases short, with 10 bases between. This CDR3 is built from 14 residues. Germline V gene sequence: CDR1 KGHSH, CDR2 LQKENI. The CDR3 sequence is CASSPSAGTYEQYF. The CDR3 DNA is TGTGCCAGCTCACCAAGTGCAGGAACCTACGAGCAGTACTTC.

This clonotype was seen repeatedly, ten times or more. This CDR3 is CASSTGQKDIQYF. CDR3 sequence (DNA): TGTGCCAGCAGCACTGGACAGAAGGACATTCAGTACTTC. The V gene is TRBV7-2, the J gene TRBJ2-4; possibly TRBD1 for D (6 bases). Germline loops: CDR1 SGHTA, CDR2 FQGNSA. The CDR3 is 13 amino acids. The ends were cut back, 5 bases at V and 8 bases at J, with 13 bases in the middle.

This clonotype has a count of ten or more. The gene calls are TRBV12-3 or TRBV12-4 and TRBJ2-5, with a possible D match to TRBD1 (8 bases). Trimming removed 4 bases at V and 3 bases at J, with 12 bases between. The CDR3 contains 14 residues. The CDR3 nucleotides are TGTGCCAGCAGTTGGGGGGGACAGGAAGAGACCCAGTACTTC. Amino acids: CASSWGGQEETQYF.

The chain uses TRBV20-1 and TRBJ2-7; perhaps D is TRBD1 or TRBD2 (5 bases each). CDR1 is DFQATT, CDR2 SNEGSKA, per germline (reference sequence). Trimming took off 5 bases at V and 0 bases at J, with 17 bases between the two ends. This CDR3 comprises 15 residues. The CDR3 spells CSASLSGRNSYEQYF. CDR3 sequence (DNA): TGCAGTGCTTCATTATCGGGACGGAACTCCTACGAGCAGTACTTC.

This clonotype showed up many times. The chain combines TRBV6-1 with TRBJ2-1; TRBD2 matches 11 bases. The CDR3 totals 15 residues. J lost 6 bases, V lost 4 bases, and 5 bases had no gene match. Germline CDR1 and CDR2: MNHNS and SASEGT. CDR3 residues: CASSVLAGGFNEQFF. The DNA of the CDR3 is TGTGCCAGCAGTGTTCTAGCGGGAGGTTTCAATGAGCAGTTCTTC.

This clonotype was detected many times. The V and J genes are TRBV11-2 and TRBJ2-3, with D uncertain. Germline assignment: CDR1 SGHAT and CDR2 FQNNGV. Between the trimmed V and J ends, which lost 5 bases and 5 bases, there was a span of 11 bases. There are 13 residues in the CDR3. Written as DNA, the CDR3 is TGTGCCAGCAGCCCCAACATGGGAGATACGCAGTATTTT. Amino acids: CASSPNMGDTQYF.

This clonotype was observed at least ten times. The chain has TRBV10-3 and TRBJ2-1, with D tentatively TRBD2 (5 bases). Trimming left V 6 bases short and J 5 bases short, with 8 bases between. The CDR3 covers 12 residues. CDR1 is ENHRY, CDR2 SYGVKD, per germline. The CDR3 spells CAIRDSDNEQFF. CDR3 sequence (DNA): TGTGCCATCAGGGATAGCGACAATGAGCAGTTCTTC.

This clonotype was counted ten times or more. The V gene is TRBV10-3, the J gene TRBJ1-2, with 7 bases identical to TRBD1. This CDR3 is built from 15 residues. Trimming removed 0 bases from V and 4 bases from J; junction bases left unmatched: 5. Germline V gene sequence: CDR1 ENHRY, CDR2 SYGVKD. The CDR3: CAISESDRSFYGYTF. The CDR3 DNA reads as TGTGCCATCAGTGAGTCGGACAGGAGTTTCTATGGCTACACCTTC.

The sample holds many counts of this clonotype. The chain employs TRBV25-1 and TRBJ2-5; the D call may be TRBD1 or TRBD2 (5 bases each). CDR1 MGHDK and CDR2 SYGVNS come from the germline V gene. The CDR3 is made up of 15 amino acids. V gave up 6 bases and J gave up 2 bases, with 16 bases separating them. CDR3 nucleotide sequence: TGTGCCAGCAGAGGTAATTTTGGGGGACAAGAGACCCAGTACTTC. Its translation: CASRGNFGGQETQYF.

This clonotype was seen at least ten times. Here the CDR3 reads CASSLRLAGGPINEQFF. CDR3 in DNA: TGTGCCAGCAGTTTAAGGTTAGCGGGAGGGCCGATTAATGAGCAGTTCTTC. The chain employs TRBV27 and TRBJ2-1; 11 positions agree with TRBD2. Germline assignment: CDR1 MNHEY and CDR2 SMNVEV (reference sequence). This CDR3 has 17 amino acids. Trimming took 2 bases from V and 7 from J; bases not matched to a gene: 10.

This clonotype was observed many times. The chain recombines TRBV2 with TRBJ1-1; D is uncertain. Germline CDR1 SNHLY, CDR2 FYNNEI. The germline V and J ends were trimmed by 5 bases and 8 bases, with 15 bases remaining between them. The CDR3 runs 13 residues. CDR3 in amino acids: CASSPNGRPEAFF. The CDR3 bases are TGTGCCAGCAGTCCTAACGGCCGCCCCGAAGCTTTCTTT.

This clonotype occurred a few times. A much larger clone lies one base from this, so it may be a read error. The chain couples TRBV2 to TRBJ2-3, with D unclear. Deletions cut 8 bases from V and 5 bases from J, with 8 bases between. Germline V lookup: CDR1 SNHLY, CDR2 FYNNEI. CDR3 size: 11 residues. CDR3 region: CASDLLDTQYF. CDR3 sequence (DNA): TGTGCCAGCGACCTCCTAGATACGCAGTATTTT.